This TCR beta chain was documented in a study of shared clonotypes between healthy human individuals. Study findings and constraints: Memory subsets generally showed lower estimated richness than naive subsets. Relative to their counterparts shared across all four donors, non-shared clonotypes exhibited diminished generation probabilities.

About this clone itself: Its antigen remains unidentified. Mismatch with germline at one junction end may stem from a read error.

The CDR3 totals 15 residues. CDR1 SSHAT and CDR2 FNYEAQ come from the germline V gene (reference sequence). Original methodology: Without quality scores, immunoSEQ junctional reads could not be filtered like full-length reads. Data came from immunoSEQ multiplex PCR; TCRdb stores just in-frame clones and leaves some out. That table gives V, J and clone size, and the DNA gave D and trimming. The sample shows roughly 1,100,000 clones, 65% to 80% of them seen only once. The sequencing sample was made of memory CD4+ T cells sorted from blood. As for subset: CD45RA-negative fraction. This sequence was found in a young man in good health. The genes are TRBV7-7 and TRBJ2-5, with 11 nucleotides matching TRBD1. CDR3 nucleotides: TGTGCTAGCAGCTTAGGACAGGGGGCGCAGGAGACCCAGTACTTC. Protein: CASSLGQGAQETQYF. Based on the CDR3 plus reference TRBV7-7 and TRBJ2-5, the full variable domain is GAGVSQSPRYKVTKRGQDVTLRCDPISSHATLYWYQQALGQGPEFLTYFNYEAQPDKSGLPSDRFSAERPEGSISTLTIQRTEQRDSAMYRCASSLGQGAQETQYFGPGTRLLVL.